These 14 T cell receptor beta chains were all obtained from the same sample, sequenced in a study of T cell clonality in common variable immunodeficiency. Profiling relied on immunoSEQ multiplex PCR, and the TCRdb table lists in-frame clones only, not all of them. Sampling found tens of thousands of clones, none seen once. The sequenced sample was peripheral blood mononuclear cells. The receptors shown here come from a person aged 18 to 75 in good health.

This chain's CDR3 is CASSEGRYSNQPQYF. Partial CDR3 DNA: TGTGCCAGCAGTGAAGGCCGATATAGCAATCAGCCG. V gene TRBV2 combines with J gene TRBJ2-3; the D is unclear. With the read ending 3 residues before the CDR3 end, the germline J gene is used to fill in that end. The germline V gene has CDR1 SNHLY and CDR2 FYNNEI. The CDR3 runs to 15 residues.

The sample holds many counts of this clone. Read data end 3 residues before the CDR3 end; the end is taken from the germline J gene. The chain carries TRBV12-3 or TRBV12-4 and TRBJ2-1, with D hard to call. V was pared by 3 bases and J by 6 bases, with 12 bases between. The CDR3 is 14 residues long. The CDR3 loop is CASSLYQASNEQFF. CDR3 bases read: TGTGCCAGCAGTTTGTATCAGGCCTCCAATGAG.

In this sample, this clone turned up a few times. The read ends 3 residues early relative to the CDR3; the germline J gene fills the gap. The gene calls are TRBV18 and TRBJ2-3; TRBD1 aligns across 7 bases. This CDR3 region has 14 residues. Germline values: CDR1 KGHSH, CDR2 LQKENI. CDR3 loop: CASSRQGVSQPQYF. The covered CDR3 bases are TGTGCCAGCTCACGACAGGGTGTGAGTCAGCCG.

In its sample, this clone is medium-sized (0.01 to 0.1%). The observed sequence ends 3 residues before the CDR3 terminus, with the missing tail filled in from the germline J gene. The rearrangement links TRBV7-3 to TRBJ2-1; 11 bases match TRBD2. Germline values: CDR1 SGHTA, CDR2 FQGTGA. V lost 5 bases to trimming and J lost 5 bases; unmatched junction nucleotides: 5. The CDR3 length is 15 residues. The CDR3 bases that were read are TGTGCCAGCAGCATTCTAGCGGGAGGCCACAATGAG. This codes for CASSILAGGHNE. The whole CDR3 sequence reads CASSILAGGHNEQFF.

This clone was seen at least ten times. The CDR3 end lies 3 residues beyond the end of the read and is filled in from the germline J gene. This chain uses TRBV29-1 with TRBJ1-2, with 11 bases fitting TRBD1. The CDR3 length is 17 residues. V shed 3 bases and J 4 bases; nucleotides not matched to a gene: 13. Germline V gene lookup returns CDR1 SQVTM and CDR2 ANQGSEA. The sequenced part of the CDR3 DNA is TGCAGCGTTGAGAGTCCTTGGGACAGGGGGAGGCTCTATGGC. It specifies CSVESPWDRGRLYG. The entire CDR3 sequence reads CSVESPWDRGRLYGYTF.

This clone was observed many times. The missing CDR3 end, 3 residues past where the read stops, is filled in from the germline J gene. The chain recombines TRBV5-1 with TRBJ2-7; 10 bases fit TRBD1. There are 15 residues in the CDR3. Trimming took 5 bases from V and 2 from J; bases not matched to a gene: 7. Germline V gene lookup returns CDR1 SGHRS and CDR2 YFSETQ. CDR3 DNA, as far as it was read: TGCGCCAGCAGGAAAGGGACAGGGGAAACCTACGAG. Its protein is CASRKGTGETYE. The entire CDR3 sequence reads CASRKGTGETYEQYF.

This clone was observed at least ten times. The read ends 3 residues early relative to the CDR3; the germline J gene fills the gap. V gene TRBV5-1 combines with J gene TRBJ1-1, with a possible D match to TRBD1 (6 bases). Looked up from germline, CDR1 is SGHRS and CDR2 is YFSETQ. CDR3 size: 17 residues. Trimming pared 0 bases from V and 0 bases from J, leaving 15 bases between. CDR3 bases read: TGCGCCAGCAGCTTGGCGCCAGGGGTTGGGATGAACACTGAA. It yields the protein CASSLAPGVGMNTE. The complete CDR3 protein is CASSLAPGVGMNTEAFF.

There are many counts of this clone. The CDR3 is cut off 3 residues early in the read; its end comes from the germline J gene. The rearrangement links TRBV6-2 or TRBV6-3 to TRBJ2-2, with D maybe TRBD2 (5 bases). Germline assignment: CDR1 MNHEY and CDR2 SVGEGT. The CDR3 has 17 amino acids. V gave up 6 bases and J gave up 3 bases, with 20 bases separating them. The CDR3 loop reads CASSRPTHLRDTGELFF. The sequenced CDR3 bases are TGTGCCAGCAGCCGCCCGACCCATCTGAGGGACACCGGGGAG.

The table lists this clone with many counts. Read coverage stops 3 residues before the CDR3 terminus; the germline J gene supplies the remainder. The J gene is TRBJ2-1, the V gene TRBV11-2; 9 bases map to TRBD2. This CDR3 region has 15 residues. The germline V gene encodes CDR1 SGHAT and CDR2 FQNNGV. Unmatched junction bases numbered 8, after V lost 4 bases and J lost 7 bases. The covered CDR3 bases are TGTGCCAGCAGCTCAAATAGCGGGAGCGTTAATGAG. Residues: CASSSNSGSVNE. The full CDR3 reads CASSSNSGSVNEQFF.

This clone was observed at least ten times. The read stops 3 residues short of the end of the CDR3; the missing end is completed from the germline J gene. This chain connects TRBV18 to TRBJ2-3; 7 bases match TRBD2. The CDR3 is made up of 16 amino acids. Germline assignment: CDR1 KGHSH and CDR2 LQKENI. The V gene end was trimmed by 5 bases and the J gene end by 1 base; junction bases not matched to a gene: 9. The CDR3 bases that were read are TGTGCCAGCTCAGAACGGGCGGGAGTCGGCACAGATACG. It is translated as CASSERAGVGTDT. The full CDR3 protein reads CASSERAGVGTDTQYF.

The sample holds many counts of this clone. The CDR3 is CASSATGQGEQYF. CDR3 bases read: TGTGCCAGCAGTGCGACAGGGCAGGGCGAG. The chain recombines TRBV6-1 with TRBJ2-7; 7 positions match TRBD1. The sequenced fragment ends 3 residues before the CDR3 boundary, so the rest is inferred from the germline J gene. Germline V gene lookup returns CDR1 MNHNS and CDR2 SASEGT. This CDR3 contains 13 residues. V was clipped by 4 bases and J by 6 bases; unmatched bases: 6.

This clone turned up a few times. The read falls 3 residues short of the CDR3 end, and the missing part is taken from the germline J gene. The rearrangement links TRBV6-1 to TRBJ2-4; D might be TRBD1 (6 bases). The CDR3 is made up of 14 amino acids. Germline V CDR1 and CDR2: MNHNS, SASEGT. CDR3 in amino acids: CASSGLDRNYGQYF. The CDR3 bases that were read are TGTGCCAGCAGTGGTCTCGACAGGAACTATGGT.

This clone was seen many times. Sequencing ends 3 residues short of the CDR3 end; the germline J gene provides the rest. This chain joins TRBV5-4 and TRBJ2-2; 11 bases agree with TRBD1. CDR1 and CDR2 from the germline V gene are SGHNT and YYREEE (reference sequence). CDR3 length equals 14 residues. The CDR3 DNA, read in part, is TGTGCCAGCAGCTCGGGACAGGGGGGAGAAAAG. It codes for CASSSGQGGEK. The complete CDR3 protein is CASSSGQGGEKLFF.

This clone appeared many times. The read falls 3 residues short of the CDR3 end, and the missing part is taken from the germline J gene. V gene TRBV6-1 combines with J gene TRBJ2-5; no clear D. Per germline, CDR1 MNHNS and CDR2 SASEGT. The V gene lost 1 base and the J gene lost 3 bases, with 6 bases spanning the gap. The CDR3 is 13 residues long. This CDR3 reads CASSEGSEETQYF. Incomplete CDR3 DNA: TGTGCCAGCAGTGAAGGGTCGGAAGAGACC.